The 2 T cell receptor beta chains below were found in one sample sequenced in a study of blood T cell repertoires in COVID-19. Generated by immunoSEQ multiplex PCR, the TCRdb table keeps only in-frame clones and is missing some. Among 80,000 to 100,000 clones listed, around 72% were seen once. Input material: peripheral blood. The receptor source for this set is a man between 65 and 85 years old with COVID-19, enrolled during active disease.

This clone was seen only a few times. The chain employs TRBV29-1 and TRBJ2-5; 12 bases line up with TRBD2. Germline-derived CDR1 and CDR2 are SQVTM and ANQGSEA. Trimming removed 0 bases from V and 4 bases from J; junction bases left unmatched: 15. The length of the CDR3 is 19 residues. The chain's CDR3 is CSVEEGSLAGGFGVETQYF. In DNA form, the CDR3 reads TGCAGCGTTGAAGAAGGATCACTAGCGGGAGGTTTCGGCGTAGAGACCCAGTACTTC.

V gene TRBV6-2 or TRBV6-3 combines with J gene TRBJ2-4; 8 bases line up with TRBD2. In germline, CDR1 is MNHEY, CDR2 SVGEGT. The CDR3 is made up of 20 amino acids. V lost 1 base to trimming and J lost 2 bases; unmatched junction nucleotides: 16. Here the CDR3 DNA reads TGTGCCAGCAGTTACTACGCGGGCGAGCGGGAGAGAAGGTCCAAAAACATTCAGTACTTC. It yields the protein CASSYYAGERERRSKNIQYF.